This TCR beta chain was retrieved from a study of technical replicates of blood from a few donors. Using immunoSEQ multiplex PCR, the repertoire was profiled, and TCRdb retains in-frame clones only, with some absent. Of tens of thousands of clones detected, more than 80% appear once; the ten largest clones hold approximately 4%. The ends lost 2 bases at V and 7 bases at J; junction bases unmatched: 18. CDR1 GTSNPN and CDR2 SVGIG come from the germline V gene (reference sequence). The CDR3 totals 17 residues. Input material: PBMCs. The chain uses TRBV30 and TRBJ2-3, with 7 bases matching TRBD1. This receptor was taken from a human donor in good health. Some clones in this sample may be carry-over from other donors' samples. Written as DNA, the CDR3 is TGTGCCTGGAGTCGATTACTGACAGGGAGAGGGGCCAATACGCAGTATTTT. Residues: CAWSRLLTGRGANTQYF.